This T cell receptor beta chain appears in the sequencing data of a study of radiotherapy plus CTLA-4 blockade in lung cancer. This CDR3 contains 14 residues. V lost 0 bases to trimming and J lost 10 bases, with 12 bases between them. Germline CDR1 is MGHRA and CDR2 is YSYEKL. Study-wide results and caveats: The study found tumor-derived TCR clones expanded in blood after radiotherapy plus ipilimumab.

Worth noting for this clone: Antigen specificity is unknown.

Libraries were prepared by immunoSEQ multiplex PCR; TCRdb keeps only in-frame clonotypes and omits some of them. Of about 90,000 clones listed, approximately 79% are singletons. This material consisted of peripheral blood, taken from a patient treated with radiotherapy plus ipilimumab. This TCR was sampled from a human donor with non-small cell lung cancer that progressed on radiotherapy plus ipilimumab. This chain joins TRBV4-1 and TRBJ2-2, with D unresolved. CDR3 sequence (DNA): TGCGCCAGCAGCCAAGATCCCAGCTGGGAGGAGCTGTTTTTT. Its translation: CASSQDPSWEELFF.